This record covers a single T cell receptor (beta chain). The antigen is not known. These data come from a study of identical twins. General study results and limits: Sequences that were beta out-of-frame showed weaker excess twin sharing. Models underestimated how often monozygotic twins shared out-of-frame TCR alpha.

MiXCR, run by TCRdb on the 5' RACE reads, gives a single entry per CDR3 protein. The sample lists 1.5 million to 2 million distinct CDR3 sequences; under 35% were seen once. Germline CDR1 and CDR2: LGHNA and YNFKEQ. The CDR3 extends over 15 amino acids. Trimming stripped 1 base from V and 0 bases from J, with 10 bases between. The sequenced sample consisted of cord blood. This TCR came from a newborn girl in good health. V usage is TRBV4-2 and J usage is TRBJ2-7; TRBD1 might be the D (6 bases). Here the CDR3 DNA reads TGTGCCAGCAGCCAAGGGGCAGGGGTCTCCTACGAGCAGTACTTC. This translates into CASSQGAGVSYEQYF.